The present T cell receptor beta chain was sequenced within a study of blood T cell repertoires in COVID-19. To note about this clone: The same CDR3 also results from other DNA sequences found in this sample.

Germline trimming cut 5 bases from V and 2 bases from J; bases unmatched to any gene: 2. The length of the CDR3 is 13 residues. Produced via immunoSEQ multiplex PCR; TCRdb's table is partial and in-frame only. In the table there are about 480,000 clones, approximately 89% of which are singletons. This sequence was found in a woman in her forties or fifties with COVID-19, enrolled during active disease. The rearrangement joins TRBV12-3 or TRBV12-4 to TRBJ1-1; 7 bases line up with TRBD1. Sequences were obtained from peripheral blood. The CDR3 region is CASSRTGNTEAFF. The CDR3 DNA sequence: TGTGCCAGCAGTCGGACAGGCAACACTGAAGCTTTCTTT.